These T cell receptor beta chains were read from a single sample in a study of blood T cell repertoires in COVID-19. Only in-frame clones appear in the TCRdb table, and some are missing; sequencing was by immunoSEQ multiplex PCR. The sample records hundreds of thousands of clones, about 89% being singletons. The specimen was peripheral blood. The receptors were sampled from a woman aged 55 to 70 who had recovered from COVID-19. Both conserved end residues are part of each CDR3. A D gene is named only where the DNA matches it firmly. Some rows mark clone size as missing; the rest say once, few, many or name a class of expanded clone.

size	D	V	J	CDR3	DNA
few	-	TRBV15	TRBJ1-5	CATSRDRQPQHF	TGTGCCACCAGCAGAGATCGTCAGCCCCAGCATTTT
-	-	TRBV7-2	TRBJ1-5	CASSLASSNQPQHF	TGTGCCAGCAGCTTAGCCAGTAGCAATCAGCCCCAGCATTTT
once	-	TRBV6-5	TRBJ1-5	CASSVRGYNQPQHF	TGTGCCAGCAGCGTCCGGGGTTACAATCAGCCCCAGCATTTT
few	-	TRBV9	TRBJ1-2	CASSVTLNYGYTF	TGTGCCAGCAGCGTTACTCTTAACTATGGCTACACCTTC
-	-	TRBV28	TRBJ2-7	CASSPIGLSVSDEQYF	TGTGCCAGCAGTCCCATCGGACTGTCGGTTTCAGACGAGCAGTACTTC
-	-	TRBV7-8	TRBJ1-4	CASSYGGATNEKLFF	TGTGCCAGCAGCTATGGGGGGGCAACTAATGAAAAACTGTTTTTT
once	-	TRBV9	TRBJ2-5	CASSVEGAETQYF	TGTGCCAGCAGCGTAGAAGGGGCCGAGACCCAGTACTTC
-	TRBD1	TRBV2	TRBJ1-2	CASSSWDRANYGYTF	TGTGCCAGCAGCTCCTGGGACAGAGCTAACTATGGCTACACCTTC
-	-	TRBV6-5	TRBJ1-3	CASSRSQASGNTIYF	TGTGCCAGCAGCCGTTCACAGGCCTCTGGAAACACCATATATTTT
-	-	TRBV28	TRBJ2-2	CASRPQGDTGELFF	TGTGCCAGTCGTCCCCAGGGCGACACCGGGGAGCTGTTTTTT
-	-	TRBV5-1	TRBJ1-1	CASSYGGLNTEAFF	TGCGCCAGCAGCTACGGGGGGCTGAACACTGAAGCTTTCTTT
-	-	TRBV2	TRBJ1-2	CASSGPQSYTF	TGTGCCAGCAGTGGCCCCCAGAGCTACACCTTC
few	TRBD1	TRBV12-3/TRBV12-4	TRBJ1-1	CASSLWDSSAFF	TGTGCCAGCAGTTTATGGGACAGCTCAGCTTTCTTT
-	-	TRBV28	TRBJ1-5	CASSTPGEARVQPQHF	TGTGCCAGCAGTACCCCAGGGGAAGCTAGAGTTCAGCCCCAGCATTTT
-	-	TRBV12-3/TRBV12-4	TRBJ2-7	CASSLLLTYEQYF	TGTGCCAGCAGTTTGCTACTAACCTACGAGCAGTACTTC
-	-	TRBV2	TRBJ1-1	CASGWGGIYTEAFF	TGTGCCAGCGGCTGGGGGGGAATATACACTGAAGCTTTCTTT
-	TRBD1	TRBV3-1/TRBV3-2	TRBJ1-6	CASSQINRGNSPLHF	TGTGCCAGCAGCCAAATCAACAGGGGTAATTCACCCCTCCACTTT
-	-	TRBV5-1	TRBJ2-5	CASRDTGTLQETQYF	TGCGCCAGCAGAGATACCGGGACACTCCAAGAGACCCAGTACTTC
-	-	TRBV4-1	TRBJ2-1	CASSPQGHEQFF	TGCGCCAGCAGCCCGCAGGGTCATGAGCAGTTCTTC
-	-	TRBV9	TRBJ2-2	CASKGHRNTGELFF	TGTGCCAGCAAGGGACATAGAAACACCGGGGAGCTGTTTTTT
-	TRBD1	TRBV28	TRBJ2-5	CASSPDRGWAQETQYF	TGTGCCAGCAGTCCGGACAGGGGCTGGGCCCAAGAGACCCAGTACTTC
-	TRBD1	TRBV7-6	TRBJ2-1	CASSLAGALQGRIYNEQFF	TGTGCCAGCAGCTTGGCCGGGGCTCTACAGGGGAGAATCTACAATGAGCAGTTCTTC
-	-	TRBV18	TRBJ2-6	CASSPVISGANVLTF	TGTGCCAGCTCACCAGTAATCTCTGGGGCCAACGTCCTGACTTTC
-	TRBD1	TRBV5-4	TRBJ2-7	CASSFTGEYEQYF	TGTGCCAGCAGCTTCACAGGGGAATACGAGCAGTACTTC
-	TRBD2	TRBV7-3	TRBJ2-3	CASTPGLGLNTQYF	TGTGCCAGCACCCCGGGACTAGGTTTAAATACGCAGTATTTT
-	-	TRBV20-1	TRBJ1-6	CSASVREGYGYNSPLHF	TGCAGTGCTAGTGTTAGGGAGGGATACGGCTATAATTCACCCCTCCACTTT
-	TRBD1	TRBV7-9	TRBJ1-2	CASSLDRGAYGYTF	TGTGCCAGCAGCTTAGACAGGGGGGCATATGGCTACACCTTC
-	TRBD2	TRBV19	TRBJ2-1	CASSNVRGGYFAEQFF	TGTGCCAGTAGTAACGTTCGCGGGGGGTATTTCGCTGAGCAGTTCTTC
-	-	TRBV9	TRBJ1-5	CASSVNTGEPQHF	TGTGCCAGCAGCGTAAACACGGGGGAGCCCCAGCATTTT
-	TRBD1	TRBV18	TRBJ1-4	CASSRMGDRGEKLFF	TGTGCCAGCTCACGCATGGGGGACAGGGGAGAAAAACTGTTTTTT
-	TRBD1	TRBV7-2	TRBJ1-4	CASSFQTGIKNEKLFF	TGTGCCAGCAGCTTCCAGACAGGGATCAAAAATGAAAAACTGTTTTTT
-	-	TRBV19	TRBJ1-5	CASSIFTAGQGDQPQHF	TGTGCCAGTAGTATATTTACCGCGGGGCAGGGCGATCAGCCCCAGCATTTT
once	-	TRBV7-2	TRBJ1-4	CASSLDVATNEKLFF	TGTGCCAGCAGCTTAGATGTCGCAACTAATGAAAAACTGTTTTTT
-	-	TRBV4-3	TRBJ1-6	CASSQVVGGTNSPLHF	TGCGCCAGCAGCCAAGTAGTGGGGGGTACGAATTCACCCCTCCACTTT
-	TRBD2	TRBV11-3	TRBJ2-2	CASSNTRGAGELFF	TGTGCCAGCAGCAACACACGGGGGGCCGGGGAGCTGTTTTTT
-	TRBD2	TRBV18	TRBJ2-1	CASSPLAGDYNEQFF	TGTGCCAGCTCACCACTAGCGGGGGACTACAATGAGCAGTTCTTC
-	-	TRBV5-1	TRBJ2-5	CASSLEATPETQYF	TGCGCCAGCAGCTTGGAAGCCACCCCCGAGACCCAGTACTTC
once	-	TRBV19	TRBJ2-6	CASQRMGISGANVLTF	TGTGCCAGCCAGCGGATGGGAATCTCTGGGGCCAACGTCCTGACTTTC
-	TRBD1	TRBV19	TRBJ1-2	CASSIPPGQGGHGYTF	TGTGCCAGTAGTATTCCCCCGGGACAGGGAGGACATGGCTACACCTTC
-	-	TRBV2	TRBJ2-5	CASSVGSQTQYF	TGTGCCAGCAGTGTAGGGAGTCAGACCCAGTACTTC
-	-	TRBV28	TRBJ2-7	CASSAPRGGYYEQYF	TGTGCCAGCAGCGCCCCGAGAGGGGGTTACTACGAGCAGTACTTC
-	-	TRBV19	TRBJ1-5	CASSWDTRSGSNQPQHF	TGTGCCAGTAGCTGGGACACAAGGAGTGGAAGCAATCAGCCCCAGCATTTT